Given below is one TCR beta chain in context. This clonotype came up a few times. Its binding antigen is unknown. No per-base quality is available; no much larger clone lies one base away. Library preparation employed 5' RACE. Instrument used: Illumina HiSeq 2000. A universal primer binding site was introduced by template switching, and a unique molecular identifier was present in the final cDNA, enabling accurate counting of TCR cDNA molecules. First-strand cDNA for TCR alpha and beta chains was synthesized from specific primers in the conserved constant-segment region. To control for contamination, each cDNA library was double barcoded with a SMART-Mk sample barcode plus Illumina barcodes. Two successive PCR steps introduced TruSeq adapter sequences along with Illumina sample barcodes. TCR alpha and beta cDNA libraries were sequenced on the Illumina HiSeq platform with custom primers. The authors' analysis ran thus. Raw reads were processed with MiGEC to extract unique molecular identifiers, and MiXCR was used to determine CDR3 positions. For each individual, recombination models were inferred using an EM algorithm with the repgenHMM and IGoR tools. The tcR package in R was used for shared clonotype analysis, with sharing normalized by the product of cloneset sizes. Out-of-frame nonproductive sequences were analyzed to study raw recombination free of thymic and clonal selection effects. The public reads were quality trimmed at Q25 with fastp and then assembled into clones with MiXCR by TCRdb, keeping productive beta chains. Records with the same CDR3 protein are collapsed into one entry carrying the most frequent genes and DNA. The V and J calls here are based on TCRdb, not the publication. Across this sample there are 450,000 or so distinct CDR3 sequences, with roughly 24% seen only once. The ten largest clones capture about 3% of the sample.

The data were obtained in a study of identical twins (dated by TCRdb to 2016 to 2018). Concerning the study at large: To test whether fetal clonotypes persist, this study deep-sequenced TCR alpha and beta repertoires from monozygotic twins, from unrelated adults of various ages, and from cord blood. Replicate twin experiments were performed at different times using different library preparation protocols to rule out contamination.

Every donor was a healthy Caucasian. The twin cohort comprised three pairs of female monozygotic twins, all aged about 18 to 29 years. Positive isolation kits from Invitrogen were used to isolate the CD4+ and CD8+ T cell populations. Overall results and qualifications from the work: Abundant cord blood beta clonotypes carried fewer insertions; young adult naive repertoires showed a weaker similar trend, while memory repertoires showed none. A weaker excess of twin sharing was found in beta out-of-frame sequences because the signal-to-noise ratio was lowered by fewer shared sequences. Compared with coincidental sharing between unrelated individuals, an excess of low generation-probability sequences was observed among out-of-frame TCR alpha sequences shared between twins. Invariant T cells such as MAIT and iNKT could partly confound zero-insertion analyses, although diverse VJ usage argued against such confounding for most clonotypes. Recombination models systematically underestimated out-of-frame TCR alpha sharing in monozygotic twins but agreed with sharing between unrelated individuals. Because the same donors could not be followed over many years, the conclusions depended on cross-sectional statistical analysis.

The germline V gene provides CDR1 SGHRS and CDR2 YFSETQ. The CDR3 holds 13 amino acids from the cysteine to the phenylalanine. Kept here is only the CDR3 DNA, which spans 39 bases and is read in frame from base 1. V lost 2 bases and J lost 6 bases; the stretch between them is 12 bases long. These same records also appear under a second study, on T cells expressing NK-cell markers. From the second report: Fewer than ten donors provided sorted CD3+CD56+NKG2C+, CD3+CD56+NKG2C- and CD3+CD56-NKG2C+ T-cell subsets, whose TCR beta-chain repertoires were profiled. Of the eight sequenced donors, seven were found to be HCMV-seropositive and one was found to be HCMV-seronegative. To restrict sorting to alphabetaTCR-expressing T cells, an anti-gammadeltaTCR antibody was added in several experiments. In six donors, the dominant CD3+CD56+NKG2C+ clonotypes were among the top 10 CD8+ clonotypes and accounted for roughly 1.0-7.5% of CD8+ T cells. Those dominant clonotypes were again the most abundant among CD3+CD56-NKG2C+ cells in a few donors, at about 28.3-60.1%. It remained unclear whether the expanded NKG2C-expressing T cell clones were specific for HCMV antigens. All eight donors whose samples were sequenced were randomly selected healthy volunteers, three of them men and five women. A commercial ELISA kit detecting HCMV-specific IgG in serum was used to determine HCMV serostatus. Reads were demultiplexed and grouped by UMI with MIGEC, and clonotypes were assembled and quantified with MiTCR. To remove erroneous sequences, TCR cDNA sequences were retained only when supported by two or more reads. Downstream repertoire analysis used the tcR package, and clonotypes were matched across fractions by CDR3 nucleotide sequence plus V segment. VDJmatch was used to annotate antigen specificity against VDJdb, with one amino acid substitution in CDR3 permitted.

In this chain, TRBV5-1 is recombined with TRBJ2-7, with the D gene call left open. Sequenced material: CD4+ T cells sorted from blood. The sequence was collected from a woman under 30 in good health. The nucleotide sequence is given as TGCGCCAGCAGCTTTGCCCAGGATGGCGAGCAGTACTTC. This encodes CASSFAQDGEQYF.